The present entry profiles one TCR beta chain with its context. Assay: immunoSEQ multiplex PCR; the TCRdb copy retains only in-frame clones and omits some. The sample includes under 20,000 clones, approximately 88% of them seen just once. The source of the sample is a study of technical replicates of blood from a handful of donors. The receptor comes from a human donor in good health. Sequenced sample: PBMCs.

The CDR3 loop is CAWSKKGQGTGELFF. CDR3 DNA: TGTGCCTGGAGTAAGAAGGGACAGGGGACCGGGGAGCTGTTTTTT. The J gene is TRBJ2-2, the V gene TRBV30, with 10 nucleotides matching TRBD1. From germline, CDR1 is GTSNPN and CDR2 SVGIG (reference sequence). The CDR3 covers 15 residues. V shed 2 bases and J 5 bases; nucleotides not matched to a gene: 5.